The 23 T cell receptor beta chains in this list originate from one sample, sequenced in a study of siplizumab effects on memory and regulatory T cells. Sequenced by immunoSEQ multiplex PCR; TCRdb stores in-frame clones only, minus some. The table lists roughly 69,000 clones, over 80% of them singletons. Material: memory CD4+ T cells sorted from blood. The receptors were sampled from a human donor in good health.

Comments on this clone: The same CDR3 also results from other DNA sequences found in this sample. The chain couples TRBV28 to TRBJ1-5; 9 bases align to TRBD1. The CDR3 totals 14 residues. CDR1 is MDHEN, CDR2 SYDVKM, per germline. After removal of 4 bases from V and 4 bases from J, the junction contained 2 bases not matched to a gene. CDR3 loop: CASSSGQGNQPQHF. The CDR3 DNA reads TGTGCCAGCAGTTCGGGACAGGGAAATCAGCCCCAGCATTTT.

The V call is TRBV29-1, the J call TRBJ2-1; tentatively, D is TRBD1 (6 bases). Germline lookup yields CDR1 SQVTM and CDR2 ANQGSEA. V lost 4 bases, J lost 0 bases, and 16 bases lay in between. CDR3 length: 16 residues. CDR3 sequence reads: CSVAGQGLSSYNEQFF. In DNA, the CDR3 is TGCAGCGTTGCGGGACAAGGGTTGAGCTCCTACAATGAGCAGTTCTTC.

The J gene is TRBJ1-2, the V gene TRBV5-4; TRBD1 matches at 8 bases. With V trimmed by 2 bases and J by 6 bases, 6 bases remained unmatched. Germline CDR1 and CDR2: SGHNT and YYREEE (reference sequence). CDR3 length: 14 amino acids. The CDR3: CASSLGQGTDGYTF. CDR3 DNA sequence: TGTGCCAGCAGCTTAGGACAGGGAACCGATGGCTACACCTTC. Filled out from reference TRBV5-4 and TRBJ1-2, the complete variable domain reads ETGVTQSPTHLIKTRGQQVTLRCSSQSGHNTVSWYQQALGQGPQFIFQYYREEENGRGNFPPRFSGLQFPNYSSELNVNALELDDSALYLCASSLGQGTDGYTFGSGTRLTVV.

The CDR3 nucleotides are TGTGCCTGGAACCGGGCCACAGATACGCAGTATTTT. Translation gives CAWNRATDTQYF. The chain combines TRBV30 with TRBJ2-3; D is ambiguous. V lost 4 bases and J 2 bases, leaving 7 bases between the germline ends. Germline CDR1 and CDR2: GTSNPN and SVGIG (reference sequence). The CDR3 loop spans 12 amino acids.

This clone showed up just a few times. The genes are TRBV2 and TRBJ1-5; D may be TRBD1 (6 bases). Germline CDR1 is SNHLY and CDR2 is FYNNEI. The CDR3 runs 14 residues. The V gene lost 2 bases and the J gene lost 5 bases, with 10 bases spanning the gap. This CDR3 is CASSEQGLDQPQHF. The CDR3 DNA reads TGTGCCAGCAGTGAACAGGGGTTGGATCAGCCCCAGCATTTT.

V usage is TRBV7-9 and J usage is TRBJ2-3; 8 positions match TRBD2. Germline V CDR1 and CDR2: SEHNR, FQNEAQ (reference sequence). The V segment lost 1 base and the J segment 5 bases; nucleotides outside the gene matches: 8. The CDR3 spans 16 residues. This CDR3 is CASSLGSGRWGDTQYF. CDR3 sequence (DNA): TGTGCCAGCAGCTTAGGGAGCGGGAGATGGGGAGATACGCAGTATTTT.

With regard to this clone: Other DNA variants within this sample encode the same CDR3. The rearrangement uses TRBV6-1 and TRBJ1-1; D is undetermined. Trimming shortened V by 7 bases and J by 5 bases, and 14 bases separated the two germline ends. This CDR3 is built from 13 residues. Looked up from germline, CDR1 is MNHNS and CDR2 is SASEGT. Written as DNA, the CDR3 is TGTGCCAGCACCCCTGGGGAGAGGACTGAAGCTTTCTTT. The encoded protein is CASTPGERTEAFF.

J is TRBJ2-7 and V is TRBV7-2, with TRBD1 identical over 12 bases. This CDR3 region has 15 residues. Germline V lookup: CDR1 SGHTA, CDR2 FQGNSA. The junction had 5 bases not matched to a gene; V was cut back by 5 bases and J by 3 bases. DNA of the CDR3: TGTGCCAGCAGCCTGGGACAGGGGGCATACTACGAGCAGTACTTC. This gives the protein CASSLGQGAYYEQYF.

V is TRBV27 and J is TRBJ2-2, with D tentatively TRBD1 (6 bases). CDR3 size: 14 residues. V gave up 5 bases and J gave up 5 bases, with 12 bases separating them. Germline lookup yields CDR1 MNHEY and CDR2 SMNVEV (reference sequence). Here the CDR3 reads CASSTTTGTGELFF. The CDR3 bases are TGTGCCAGCAGTACTACCACAGGGACCGGGGAGCTGTTTTTT.

This chain links TRBV6-5 with TRBJ1-1; D possibly corresponds to TRBD1 (5 bases). Per the germline V gene, CDR1 is MNHEY and CDR2 is SVGAGI. Trimming removed 4 bases at V and 5 bases at J, with 14 bases between. The CDR3 is made up of 14 amino acids. The CDR3 DNA sequence: TGTGCCAGCAGTTCCTTCCGAGGGGCAACTGAAGCTTTCTTT. Translating it yields CASSSFRGATEAFF.

The rearrangement links TRBV6-5 to TRBJ2-5; D remains unclear. The CDR3 consists of 13 residues. CDR1 and CDR2 (germline): MNHEY, SVGAGI. Trimming took 2 bases from V and 0 from J, leaving 4 bases between them. This CDR3 is CASSYNYQETQYF. CDR3 sequence (DNA): TGTGCCAGCAGTTACAATTACCAAGAGACCCAGTACTTC.

The rearrangement uses TRBV7-2 and TRBJ1-2; 7 nucleotides line up with TRBD1. Germline V gene lookup returns CDR1 SGHTA and CDR2 FQGNSA. The V segment lost 2 bases and the J segment 6 bases; nucleotides outside the gene matches: 9. CDR3 length: 15 residues. As DNA, the CDR3 is TGTGCCAGCAGCTTAAGTCCGGGACAGTTCCATGGCTACACCTTC. Translating it yields CASSLSPGQFHGYTF.

The rearrangement uses TRBV5-4 and TRBJ1-2; unclear D gene. Germline V gene lookup returns CDR1 SGHNT and CDR2 YYREEE (reference sequence). This CDR3 is 16 amino acids long. The V end lost 0 bases, the J end lost 1 base, and 13 bases lay between the germline ends. CDR3 loop: CASSLEGRVGNYGYTF. In DNA form, the CDR3 reads TGTGCCAGCAGCTTGGAAGGAAGGGTCGGTAACTATGGCTACACCTTC.

CDR3 in amino acids: CASSSTRDRSYEQYF. DNA of the CDR3: TGTGCCAGCAGCTCGACCCGGGACAGGTCCTACGAGCAGTACTTC. The gene calls are TRBV7-2 and TRBJ2-7, with 8 bases identical to TRBD1. The V gene end was trimmed by 4 bases and the J gene end by 1 base; junction bases not matched to a gene: 6. This CDR3 contains 15 residues. Germline CDR1 is SGHTA and CDR2 is FQGNSA.

V usage is TRBV7-3 and J usage is TRBJ2-1; TRBD2 matches at 12 bases. This CDR3 has 14 residues. J was trimmed by 5 bases and V by 6 bases; bases with no gene match: 2. Per germline, CDR1 SGHTA and CDR2 FQGTGA. The CDR3 nucleotides are TGTGCCAGCAGTCTAGCGGGAGGGAACAATGAGCAGTTCTTC. It specifies CASSLAGGNNEQFF.

J is TRBJ1-1 and V is TRBV6-6; no clear D. V lost 8 bases and J 2 bases, leaving 9 bases between the germline ends. The CDR3 length is 12 residues. From germline, CDR1 is MNHNY and CDR2 SVGAGI (reference sequence). The CDR3 is CASHGTNTEAFF. For the CDR3, the DNA is TGTGCCAGCCATGGAACTAACACTGAAGCTTTCTTT.

The chain joins TRBV28 to TRBJ1-1; maybe TRBD1 (5 bases). The V and J ends lost 6 bases and 4 bases respectively, with 9 bases between them. The germline V gene encodes CDR1 MDHEN and CDR2 SYDVKM. This CDR3 region has 12 residues. The CDR3 bases are TGTGCCAGCAGGTGGGGGGGCACTGAAGCTTTCTTT. The encoded protein is CASRWGGTEAFF.

There are a few counts of this clone. The genes are TRBV27 and TRBJ2-1; a weak D match, TRBD2 (6 bases). CDR3 length equals 15 residues. Trimming pared 5 bases from V and 2 bases from J, leaving 13 bases between. The germline CDR1 and CDR2 sequences are MNHEY and SMNVEV (reference sequence). The CDR3 DNA reads as TGTGCCAGCAGTCTAGTACTAGCTACCTACAATGAGCAGTTCTTC. Translated, it gives CASSLVLATYNEQFF.

The chain combines TRBV19 with TRBJ2-2; the D gene is possibly TRBD2 (6 bases). Trimming left V 3 bases short and J 1 base short, with 12 bases between. Germline CDR1 LNHDA, CDR2 SQIVND (reference sequence). The CDR3 runs 16 residues. CDR3 in amino acids: CASSIRGRGNTGELFF. The DNA for the CDR3 is TGTGCCAGTAGTATTCGGGGGAGAGGGAACACCGGGGAGCTGTTTTTT.

The chain combines TRBV7-6 with TRBJ1-1, with TRBD1 identical over 7 bases. This CDR3 is built from 13 residues. Germline lookup yields CDR1 SGHVS and CDR2 FNYEAQ. J gave up 3 bases and V 5 bases, and 3 bases lay outside the gene matches. CDR3 DNA: TGTGCCAGCAGCGCCCAGGGGGACACTGAAGCTTTCTTT. It specifies CASSAQGDTEAFF.

V is TRBV11-2 and J is TRBJ1-6, with a tentative D call TRBD1 (6 bases). Germline V gives CDR1 SGHAT, CDR2 FQNNGV. The CDR3 sequence is 15 residues long. V was trimmed by 0 bases and J by 8 bases, leaving 11 bases between them. The CDR3 DNA reads TGTGCCAGCAGCTTAGAAATACAGGGAGATTCACCCCTCCACTTT. It is translated as CASSLEIQGDSPLHF.

This rearrangement joins TRBV19 to TRBJ2-3; 9 bases fit TRBD1. Trimming at V came to 10 bases and at J to 4 bases, leaving 15 bases not matched to a gene. The CDR3 has 16 amino acids. Germline CDR1 is LNHDA and CDR2 is SQIVND (reference sequence). DNA of the CDR3: TGTGCCACTAAGGGCCCGACAGGGGGGGTTTCAGATACGCAGTATTTT. Protein sequence: CATKGPTGGVSDTQYF.

The chain joins TRBV7-9 to TRBJ1-1; no firm D call. The CDR3 runs to 14 residues. V gave up 3 bases and J gave up 0 bases, with 8 bases separating them. Germline V gives CDR1 SEHNR, CDR2 FQNEAQ (reference sequence). The CDR3 reads CASSFYTLNTEAFF. The CDR3 DNA reads TGTGCCAGCAGCTTCTACACTCTGAACACTGAAGCTTTCTTT.